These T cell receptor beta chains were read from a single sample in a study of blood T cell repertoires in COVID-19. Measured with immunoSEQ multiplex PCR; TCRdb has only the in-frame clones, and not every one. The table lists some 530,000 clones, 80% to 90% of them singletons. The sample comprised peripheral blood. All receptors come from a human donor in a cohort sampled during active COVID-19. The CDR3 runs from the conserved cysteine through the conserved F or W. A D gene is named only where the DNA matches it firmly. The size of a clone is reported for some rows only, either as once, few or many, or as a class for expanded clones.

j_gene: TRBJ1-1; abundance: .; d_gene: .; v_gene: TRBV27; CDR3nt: TGTGCCAGCAGATATCAGGGCTCGAACACTGAAGCTTTCTTT; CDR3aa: CASRYQGSNTEAFF
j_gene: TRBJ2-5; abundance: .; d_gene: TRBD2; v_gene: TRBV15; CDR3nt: TGTGCCACCAGCCGCAGACTAGCGGGAGGCCAAGAGGCCCAGTACTTC; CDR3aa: CATSRRLAGGQEAQYF
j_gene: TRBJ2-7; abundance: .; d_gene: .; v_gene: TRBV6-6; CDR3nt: TGTGCCAGCAGTTACAACTACCGTCACGAGGACGAGCAGTACTTC; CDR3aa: CASSYNYRHEDEQYF
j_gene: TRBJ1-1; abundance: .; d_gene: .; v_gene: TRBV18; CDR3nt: TGTGCCAGCTCACCTAGGGGGGGGAGTGACACTGAAGCTTTCTTT; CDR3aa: CASSPRGGSDTEAFF
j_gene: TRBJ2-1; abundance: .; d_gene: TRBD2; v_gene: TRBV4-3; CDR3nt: TGCGCCAGCAGCCAATTGCGGGAGTCCTACAATGAGCAGTTCTTC; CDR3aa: CASSQLRESYNEQFF
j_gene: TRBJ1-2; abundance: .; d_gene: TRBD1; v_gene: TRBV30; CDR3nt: TGTGCCTGGAGTGCCGACCGGGACAGCCATGGCTACACCTTC; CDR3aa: CAWSADRDSHGYTF
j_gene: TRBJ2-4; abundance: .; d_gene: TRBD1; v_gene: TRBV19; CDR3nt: TGTGCCAGTAGTCAACCGGGACAGGGAGCCAAAAACATTCAGTACTTC; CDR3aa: CASSQPGQGAKNIQYF
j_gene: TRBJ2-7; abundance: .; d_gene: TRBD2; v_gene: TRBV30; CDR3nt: TGTGCCTGGAGTGTCCTTAGGACTAGCGGATCCTACGAGCAGTACTTC; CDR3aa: CAWSVLRTSGSYEQYF
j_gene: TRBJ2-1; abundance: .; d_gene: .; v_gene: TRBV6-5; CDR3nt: TGTGCCAGCAGTTCTGGGGACATCTCCTACAATGAGCAGTTCTTC; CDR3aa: CASSSGDISYNEQFF
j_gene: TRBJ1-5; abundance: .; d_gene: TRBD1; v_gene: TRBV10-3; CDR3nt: TGTGCCATCAGTGGACAGGGGATCGATCAGCCCCAGCATTTT; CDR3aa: CAISGQGIDQPQHF
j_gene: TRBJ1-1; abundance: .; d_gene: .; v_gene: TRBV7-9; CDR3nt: TGTGCCAGCAGCCTACAGGGTAACACTGAAGCTTTCTTT; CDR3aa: CASSLQGNTEAFF
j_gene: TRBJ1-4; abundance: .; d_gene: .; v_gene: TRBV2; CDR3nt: TGTGCCAGCAGTGAAAGTGGGCAGGGAATCGAAAAACTGTTTTTT; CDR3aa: CASSESGQGIEKLFF
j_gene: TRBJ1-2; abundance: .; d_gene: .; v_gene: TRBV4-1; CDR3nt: TGCGCCAGCAGCCACCCCCGCCGGGATGGAGATGGCTACACCTTC; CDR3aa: CASSHPRRDGDGYTF
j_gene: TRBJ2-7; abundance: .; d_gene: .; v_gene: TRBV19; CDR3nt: TGTGCCAGTAGTCTCTCGGGGGACTGGGAATGGAACGAGCAGTACTTC; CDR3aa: CASSLSGDWEWNEQYF
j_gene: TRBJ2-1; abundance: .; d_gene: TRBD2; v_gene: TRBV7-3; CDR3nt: TGTGCCAGCAGCGGCGGGAGTAGGAATGAGCAGTTCTTC; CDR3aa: CASSGGSRNEQFF
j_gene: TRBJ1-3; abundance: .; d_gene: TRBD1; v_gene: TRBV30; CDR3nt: TGTGCCTGGACGGGACAGCTGGGAAACACCATATATTTT; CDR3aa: CAWTGQLGNTIYF
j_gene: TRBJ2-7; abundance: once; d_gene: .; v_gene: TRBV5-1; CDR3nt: TGCGCCAGCAACCCAAGCGGAAGCTCCTACGAGCAGTACTTC; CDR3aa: CASNPSGSSYEQYF
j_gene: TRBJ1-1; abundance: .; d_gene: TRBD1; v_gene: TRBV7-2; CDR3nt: TGTGCCAGCAGCCGGGCGACAGGGCCGACCTTGATTCGGAACGTTGAGGCTTTCTTT; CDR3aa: CASSRATGPTLIRNVEAFF
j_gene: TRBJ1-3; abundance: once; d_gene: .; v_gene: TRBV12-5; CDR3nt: TGTGCTAGTGGTGCGTTCTCTGGAAACACCATATATTTT; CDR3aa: CASGAFSGNTIYF
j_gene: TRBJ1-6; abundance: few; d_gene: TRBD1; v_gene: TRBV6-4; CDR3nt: TGTGCCAGCAGTTTGGGACAGGGGAGTTCACCCCTCCACTTT; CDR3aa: CASSLGQGSSPLHF
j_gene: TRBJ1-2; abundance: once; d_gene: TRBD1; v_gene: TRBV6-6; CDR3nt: TGTGCCAGCAGAGAGGGACAGGGGACTGGCTACACCTTC; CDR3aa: CASREGQGTGYTF
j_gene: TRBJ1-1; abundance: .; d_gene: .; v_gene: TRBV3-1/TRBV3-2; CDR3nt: TGTGCCAGCAGCCAGTGGGGTCAGGGAGGCACTGAAGCTTTCTTT; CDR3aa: CASSQWGQGGTEAFF
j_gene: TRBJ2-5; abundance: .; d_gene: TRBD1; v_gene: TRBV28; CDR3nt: TGTGCCAGCAGCGGACGAGTCGACAGGGGTGAGACCCAGTACTTC; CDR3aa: CASSGRVDRGETQYF
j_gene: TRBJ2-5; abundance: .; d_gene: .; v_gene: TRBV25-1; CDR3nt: TGTGCCAGCACGTCCGTAGGGGGATTGCGGGAGACCCAGTACTTC; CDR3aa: CASTSVGGLRETQYF